This T cell receptor beta chain was found in a study of PD-L1 blockade in urothelial cancer. Time point specified: pretreatment peripheral blood. Generated by immunoSEQ multiplex PCR, the TCRdb table keeps only in-frame clones and is missing some. The data show around 45,000 clones, about 84% seen once. The CDR3 runs to 14 residues. Germline CDR1 MNHNS, CDR2 SASEGT. V was clipped by 7 bases and J by 5 bases; unmatched bases: 9. The source of this sequence is a man in his sixties with urothelial cancer. The chain employs TRBV6-1 and TRBJ1-1; 8 nucleotides line up with TRBD1. The sample in question was PBMCs, obtained around atezolizumab (anti-PD-L1) treatment. The CDR3 region is CASTTGGVGTEAFF. The DNA of the CDR3 is TGTGCCAGCACTACAGGGGGGGTGGGAACTGAAGCTTTCTTT.